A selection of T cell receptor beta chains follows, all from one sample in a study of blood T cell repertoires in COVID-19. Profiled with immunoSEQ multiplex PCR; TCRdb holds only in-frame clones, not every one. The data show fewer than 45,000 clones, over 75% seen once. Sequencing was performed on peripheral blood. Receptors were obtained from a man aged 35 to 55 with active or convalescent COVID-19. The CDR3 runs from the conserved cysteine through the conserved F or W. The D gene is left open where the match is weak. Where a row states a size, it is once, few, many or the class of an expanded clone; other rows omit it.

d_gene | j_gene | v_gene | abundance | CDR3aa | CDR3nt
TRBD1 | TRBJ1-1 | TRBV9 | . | CASSVVDQGGDTEAFF | TGTGCCAGCAGCGTAGTGGACCAGGGGGGAGACACTGAAGCTTTCTTT
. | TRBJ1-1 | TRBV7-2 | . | CASSLGTSMNTEAFF | TGTGCCAGCAGCCTCGGGACAAGCATGAACACTGAAGCTTTCTTT
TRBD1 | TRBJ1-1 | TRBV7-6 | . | CASSLQGQGNTEAFF | TGTGCCAGCAGCTTACAGGGACAGGGGAACACTGAAGCTTTCTTT
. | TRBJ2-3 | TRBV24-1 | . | CATSESSRVKGSDTQYF | TGTGCCACCAGTGAATCCTCCAGGGTGAAAGGGTCAGATACGCAGTATTTT
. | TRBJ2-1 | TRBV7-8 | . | CASSLEEGASSYNEQFF | TGTGCCAGCAGCTTAGAGGAGGGGGCGAGCTCCTACAATGAGCAGTTCTTC
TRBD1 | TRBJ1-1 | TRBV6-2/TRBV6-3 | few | CASSYSTGSNTEAFF | TGTGCCAGCAGTTACTCGACAGGGTCGAACACTGAAGCTTTCTTT
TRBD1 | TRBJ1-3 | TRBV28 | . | CASMGQGSGNTIYF | TGTGCCAGTATGGGACAGGGCTCTGGAAACACCATATATTTT
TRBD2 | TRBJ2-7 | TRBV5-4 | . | CASSFVGGASYEQYF | TGTGCCAGCAGCTTTGTCGGGGGGGCATCCTACGAGCAGTACTTC
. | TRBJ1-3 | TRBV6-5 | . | CASSSGRDTIYF | TGTGCCAGCAGCTCGGGTCGGGACACCATATATTTT
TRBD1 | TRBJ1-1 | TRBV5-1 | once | CASTDRQGRNAVTEAFF | TGCGCCAGCACGGATAGACAGGGTCGAAATGCCGTCACTGAAGCTTTCTTT
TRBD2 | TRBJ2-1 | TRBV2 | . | CASSPLAVTYNEQFF | TGTGCCAGCAGCCCGCTAGCGGTGACCTACAATGAGCAGTTCTTC
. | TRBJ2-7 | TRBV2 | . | CASSPDGTLSYEQYF | TGTGCCAGCAGCCCCGACGGGACACTGTCCTACGAGCAGTACTTC
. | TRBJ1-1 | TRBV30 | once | CAWSVELHTEAFF | TGTGCCTGGAGTGTAGAGTTACACACTGAAGCTTTCTTT
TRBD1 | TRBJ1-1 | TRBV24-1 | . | CAADRGANTEAFF | TGTGCCGCCGACAGGGGGGCGAACACTGAAGCTTTCTTT
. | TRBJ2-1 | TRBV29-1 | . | CSVAGLLNRNEQFF | TGCAGCGTTGCGGGACTTCTGAACCGTAATGAGCAGTTCTTC
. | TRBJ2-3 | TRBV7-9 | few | CASSREESTQYF | TGTGCCAGCAGCCGAGAGGAAAGTACGCAGTATTTT
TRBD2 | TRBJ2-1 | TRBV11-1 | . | CASSSPPGLRYNEQFF | TGTGCCAGCAGCTCTCCCCCGGGACTACGGTACAATGAGCAGTTCTTC
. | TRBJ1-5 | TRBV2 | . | CASRLQGDSNQPQHF | TGTGCCAGCAGATTACAGGGCGATAGCAATCAGCCCCAGCATTTT